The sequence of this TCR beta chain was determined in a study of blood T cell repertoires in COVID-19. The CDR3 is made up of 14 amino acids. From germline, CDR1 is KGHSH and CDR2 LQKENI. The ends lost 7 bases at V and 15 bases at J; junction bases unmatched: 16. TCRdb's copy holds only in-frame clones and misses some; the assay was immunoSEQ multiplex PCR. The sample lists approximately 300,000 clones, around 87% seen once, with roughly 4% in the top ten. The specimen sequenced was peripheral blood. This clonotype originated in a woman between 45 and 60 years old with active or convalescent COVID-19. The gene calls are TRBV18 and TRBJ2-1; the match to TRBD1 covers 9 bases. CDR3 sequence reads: CASFPLDRGQEVFF. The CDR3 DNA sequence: TGTGCCAGCTTTCCTTTGGACAGGGGACAAGAGGTGTTCTTC.